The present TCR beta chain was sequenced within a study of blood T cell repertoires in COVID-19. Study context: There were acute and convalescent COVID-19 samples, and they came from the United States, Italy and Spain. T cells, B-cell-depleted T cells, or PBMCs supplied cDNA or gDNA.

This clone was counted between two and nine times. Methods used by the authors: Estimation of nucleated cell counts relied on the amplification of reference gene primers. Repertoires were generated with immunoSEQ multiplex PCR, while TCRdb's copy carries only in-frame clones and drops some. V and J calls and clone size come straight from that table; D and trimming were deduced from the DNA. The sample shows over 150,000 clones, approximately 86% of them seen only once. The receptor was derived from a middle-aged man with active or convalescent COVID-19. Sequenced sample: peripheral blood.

CDR3 protein: CASSERTSGTYEQYF. Here the CDR3 DNA reads TGTGCCAGCAGTGAAAGGACTAGCGGGACGTACGAGCAGTACTTC. This chain joins TRBV6-1 and TRBJ2-7; TRBD2 matches 12 bases. This CDR3 comprises 15 residues. Germline CDR1 and CDR2: MNHNS and SASEGT. V shed 2 bases and J 4 bases; nucleotides not matched to a gene: 3.